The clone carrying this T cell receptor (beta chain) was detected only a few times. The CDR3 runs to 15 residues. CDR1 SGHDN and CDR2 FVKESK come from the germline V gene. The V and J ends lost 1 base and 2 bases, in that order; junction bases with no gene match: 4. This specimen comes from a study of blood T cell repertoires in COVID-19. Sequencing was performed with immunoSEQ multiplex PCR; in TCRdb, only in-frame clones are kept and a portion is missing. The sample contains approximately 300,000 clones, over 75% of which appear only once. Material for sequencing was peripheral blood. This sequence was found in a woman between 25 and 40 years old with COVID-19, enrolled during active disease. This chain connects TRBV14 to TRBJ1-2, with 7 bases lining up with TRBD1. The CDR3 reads CASSQVTGTNYGYTF. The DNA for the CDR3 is TGTGCCAGCAGCCAAGTGACAGGGACCAACTATGGCTACACCTTC.